This T cell receptor beta chain was found in a study of control samples from healthy donors and cancer patients. Sequencing used immunoSEQ multiplex PCR; TCRdb keeps in-frame clones, though not all of them. This table has around 130,000 clones, approximately 87% appearing once. Trimming cost V 7 bases and J 0 bases, with 20 bases left between them. Per the germline V gene, CDR1 is SGHRS and CDR2 is YFSETQ. This CDR3 contains 17 residues. The chain is built from TRBV5-1 and TRBJ1-3, with D maybe TRBD1 (5 bases). This TCR came from a man aged 30 to 45 in good health. Sequencing was done on a sample of blood. This CDR3 is CASQTNPGDLSGNTIYF. CDR3 nucleotide sequence: TGCGCCAGCCAGACTAACCCCGGGGACCTCTCTGGAAACACCATATATTTT.